One and the same sample provided the 14 T cell receptor beta chains below, sequenced in a study of CD8+CD57+ T cells in acquired aplastic anemia. CDR3 and TCR beta VDJ profiling relied on genomic DNA as the template. TCRdb reprocessed the reads with MiXCR, giving one entry per CDR3 protein. The data show hundreds of thousands of distinct CDR3 sequences, about two thirds seen once. Sequenced: sorted CD4+, CD8+, or CD8+CD57+ T cells (not recorded which) from PBMCs. Every receptor here comes from a human donor in good health, serving as a control.

The chain is built from TRBV7-8 and TRBJ1-5, with a tentative D call TRBD1 (6 bases). The germline V gene encodes CDR1 SGHVS and CDR2 FQNEAQ. V lost 0 bases to trimming and J lost 4 bases, with 13 bases between them. This CDR3 contains 16 residues. CDR3 in amino acids: CASSLAGGAINQPQHF. In nucleotides, the CDR3 is TGTGCCAGCAGCTTAGCAGGGGGTGCGATTAATCAGCCCCAGCATTTT. Variable domain in full (rest from reference TRBV7-8 and TRBJ1-5): GAGVSQSPRYKVAKRGQDVALRCDPISGHVSLFWYQQALGQGPEFLTYFQNEAQLDKSGLPSDRFFAERPEGSVSTLKIQRTQQEDSAVYLCASSLAGGAINQPQHFGDGTRLSIL.

This clonotype was seen at least ten times. CDR3 residues: CASSDLGLAGGQETQYF. The CDR3 DNA follows: TGCGCCAGCAGCGACTTGGGACTAGCGGGGGGGCAAGAGACCCAGTACTTC. The chain recombines TRBV10-1 with TRBJ2-5; TRBD2 matches 16 bases. CDR1 and CDR2 from the germline V gene are WNHNN and SYGVQD (reference sequence). This CDR3 is 17 amino acids long. Germline trimming cut 6 bases from V and 2 bases from J; bases unmatched to any gene: 6.

A few counts support this clonotype. This likely comes from a read error, as the CDR3 has no conserved phenylalanine or tryptophan at its end. It is unclear where the CDR3 begins or ends on the DNA, so no DNA is shown, and the CDR3 is as TCRdb lists it. The CDR3: CASRLLRDSHTEA. The chain carries TRBV7-8 and TRBJ2-3; the DNA was not compared with TRBD1, the D call given in the table. Germline loops: CDR1 SGHVS, CDR2 FQNEAQ. The CDR3 length equals 13 residues, ends included.

This clonotype occurred a few times. The chain carries TRBV10-3 and TRBJ1-6; no definite D call. The CDR3 length is 18 residues. CDR1 is ENHRY and CDR2 is SYGVKD in the germline V gene. V shed 3 bases and J shed 0 bases, with 15 bases lying between them. DNA for the CDR3: TGTGCCATCAGTGACGGGTCCGCGGGTAGCTCCTATAATTCACCCCTCCACTTT. This encodes CAISDGSAGSSYNSPLHF.

The V gene is TRBV5-1, the J gene TRBJ2-7, with D possibly matching TRBD2 (5 bases). V gave up 2 bases and J gave up 10 bases, with 13 bases separating them. The CDR3 covers 12 residues. From germline, CDR1 is SGHRS and CDR2 YFSETQ. DNA for the CDR3: TGCGCCAGCAGCTTAAGTGACTACCTACAGTACTTC. It is translated as CASSLSDYLQYF.

The chain combines TRBV11-2 with TRBJ2-1, with D possibly being TRBD1 (6 bases). The CDR3 totals 15 residues. CDR1 and CDR2 from the germline V gene are SGHAT and FQNNGV. V gave up 4 bases and J gave up 7 bases, with 17 bases separating them. The CDR3 DNA sequence: TGTGCCAGCAGCTCATCCAGGACCGGGACAAATGAGCAGTTCTTC. It specifies CASSSSRTGTNEQFF.

The sample holds a few counts of this clonotype. The J gene is TRBJ2-5, the V gene TRBV12-3 or TRBV12-4; 10 bases map to TRBD2. The CDR3 totals 16 residues. The J segment lost 5 bases and the V segment lost 6 bases, leaving 12 bases of the junction unmatched. CDR3 loop: CASSRTSGTPLETQYF. The CDR3 region has the DNA TGTGCCAGCAGCCGGACTAGCGGTACGCCCCTTGAGACCCAGTACTTC.

This clonotype has ten or more counts. The chain links TRBV12-3 or TRBV12-4 to TRBJ1-2; D might be TRBD1 (5 bases). This CDR3 region has 14 residues. Trimming pared 0 bases from V and 4 bases from J, leaving 9 bases between. Written as DNA, the CDR3 is TGTGCCAGCAGTTTAGCGGGACCCAGCTATGGCTACACCTTC. It translates to CASSLAGPSYGYTF.

This clonotype was seen ten or more times. The chain couples TRBV2 to TRBJ1-4, with a weak D call TRBD1 (5 bases). Deletions cut 2 bases from V and 7 bases from J, with 11 bases between. The CDR3 runs to 14 residues. CDR1 is SNHLY and CDR2 is FYNNEI in the germline V gene. CDR3 DNA sequence: TGTGCCAGCAGTGAAAATTGGGGGGGTGAAAAACTGTTTTTT. Amino acid sequence: CASSENWGGEKLFF.

This clonotype was picked up one time. V usage is TRBV7-3 and J usage is TRBJ2-3; 10 bases fit TRBD2. This CDR3 contains 16 residues. Germline V CDR1 and CDR2: SGHTA, FQGTGA. J was trimmed by 6 bases and V by 5 bases; bases with no gene match: 11. The DNA for the CDR3 is TGTGCCAGCAGCGCAGGAGCGGGGGGGAACACTGATACGCAGTATTTT. Protein sequence: CASSAGAGGNTDTQYF.

The chain carries TRBV7-2 and TRBJ2-3; 7 nucleotides line up with TRBD2. CDR3 length: 16 residues. Germline V gene data show CDR1 as SGHTA and CDR2 as FQGNSA. J was trimmed by 8 bases and V by 3 bases; bases with no gene match: 14. The CDR3 here is CASSLGPAGRAVTQYF. The DNA of the CDR3 is TGTGCCAGCAGCTTGGGACCGGCAGGGAGGGCAGTTACGCAGTATTTT.

This chain joins TRBV20-1 and TRBJ1-2; D gene uncertain. Per the germline V gene, CDR1 is DFQATT and CDR2 is SNEGSKA (reference sequence). This CDR3 is built from 15 residues. Trimming removed 0 bases at V and 2 bases at J, with 13 bases between. The CDR3 nucleotides read TGCAGTGCTAGAGATCCGGCCGGAATGAACTATGGCTACACCTTC. Amino acid sequence: CSARDPAGMNYGYTF.

J is TRBJ1-1 and V is TRBV5-1; tentative D call: TRBD1 (5 bases). Trimming took off 0 bases at V and 7 bases at J, with 13 bases between the two ends. Germline V gene lookup returns CDR1 SGHRS and CDR2 YFSETQ. CDR3 length equals 14 residues. CDR3: CASSLASGGFEAFF. The CDR3 nucleotides read TGCGCCAGCAGCTTGGCTAGCGGGGGGTTTGAAGCTTTCTTT.

About this clonotype: Here the CDR3 omits its conserved ending phenylalanine or tryptophan, so a read error is the likely source. No DNA is shown, since the ends of the CDR3 on it are uncertain; the CDR3 is the one TCRdb lists. V gene TRBV19 combines with J gene TRBJ1-3. The CDR3 region is 16 residues in length, termini included. The germline CDR1 and CDR2 sequences are LNHDA and SQIVND (reference sequence). This CDR3 reads CAWSVLGRAYGQYFGL.